One sample yielded the 5 T cell receptor beta chains listed below, sequenced in a study of regulatory T cells in long-lasting Graves disease. In building TCR beta libraries, iRepertoire HTBI primers were used together with Arm-PCR of CDR3 regions. TCRdb called the multiplex PCR reads again in MiXCR, with one record for every CDR3 protein. Among 360,000 or so distinct CDR3 sequences listed, roughly 24% were seen once. Noted time point: persistent/refractory GD, antithyroid drugs over 5 years with positive TRAb. Making the TCR library involved RNA that had been extracted from PBMCs. The material sequenced was peripheral blood mononuclear cells (PBMCs), taken when the disease was refractory, from a patient treated with antithyroid drugs. The source of these receptors is a woman in her forties with Graves disease.

This clonotype was seen ten or more times. This chain joins TRBV7-2 and TRBJ2-7, with D possibly matching TRBD2 (6 bases). The CDR3 runs 18 residues. V dropped 6 bases and J dropped 6 bases, with 30 bases sitting between them. Germline V lookup: CDR1 SGHTA, CDR2 FQGNSA. The CDR3 region has the DNA TGTGCCAGCAGTTGGGGACTTTCCCCTACCCCGAGTTTTCGCGAGCAGTACTTC. Its translation: CASSWGLSPTPSFREQYF.

The rearrangement links TRBV28 to TRBJ1-3, with no clear D. Trimming pared 10 bases from V and 0 bases from J, leaving 16 bases between. The V gene's germline CDR1 is MDHEN and CDR2 SYDVKM. This CDR3 has 15 amino acids. The CDR3 spells CATEGDGISGNTIYF. Here the CDR3 DNA reads TGTGCCACTGAAGGCGACGGAATCTCTGGAAACACCATATATTTT.

This chain connects TRBV19 to TRBJ2-5; the D is unclear. The germline V gene encodes CDR1 LNHDA and CDR2 SQIVND (reference sequence). The CDR3 length is 13 residues. Trimming took 5 bases from V and 1 from J, leaving 8 bases between them. CDR3 in DNA: TGTGCCAGTAGTTCAGAGTTCCAAGAGACCCAGTACTTC. The encoded protein is CASSSEFQETQYF.

This clonotype was seen only a few times. V and J are TRBV19 and TRBJ1-5, with TRBD1 identical over 10 bases. Germline CDR1 LNHDA, CDR2 SQIVND (reference sequence). This CDR3 region has 15 residues. Trimming removed 5 bases from V and 4 bases from J; junction bases left unmatched: 5. The CDR3 DNA reads TGTGCCAGTAGTGGGACAGGGGTACATAATCAGCCCCAGCATTTT. It encodes CASSGTGVHNQPQHF. Combining the CDR3 with reference TRBV19 and TRBJ1-5 gives the whole variable domain DGGITQSPKYLFRKEGQNVTLSCEQNLNHDAMYWYRQDPGQGLRLIYYSQIVNDFQKGDIAEGYSVSREKKESFPLTVTSAQKNPTAFYLCASSGTGVHNQPQHFGDGTRLSIL.

In its sample, this clonotype was seen many times. The gene calls are TRBV27 and TRBJ1-6; D ambiguous. V lost 3 bases to trimming and J lost 5 bases, with 2 bases between them. Germline V gene lookup returns CDR1 MNHEY and CDR2 SMNVEV (reference sequence). The CDR3 sequence is 12 residues long. The CDR3 sequence is CASSFNNSPLHF. CDR3 in DNA: TGTGCCAGCAGTTTTAATAATTCACCCCTCCACTTT.